The 11 T cell receptor beta chains presented below share a single source sample, sequenced in a study of T cell changes during pregnancy in multiple sclerosis. Sequencing used immunoSEQ multiplex PCR; TCRdb keeps in-frame clones, though not all of them. The table has fewer than 40,000 clones, 75% to 95% seen once. The source was CD8+ T cells from peripheral blood mononuclear cells, collected after pregnancy. The source of these receptors is a female donor with multiple sclerosis, enrolled in a pregnancy study.

The J gene is TRBJ2-7, the V gene TRBV5-6; D perhaps matches TRBD2 (5 bases). V lost 1 base, J lost 1 base, and 9 bases lay in between. Germline V lookup: CDR1 SGHDT, CDR2 YYEEEE. The CDR3 is made up of 14 amino acids. The CDR3 loop is CASSLLEGSYEQYF. The CDR3 DNA is TGTGCCAGCAGCTTGTTAGAGGGTTCCTACGAGCAGTACTTC.

V and J are TRBV7-9 and TRBJ2-1, with TRBD2 identical over 8 bases. Germline assignment: CDR1 SEHNR and CDR2 FQNEAQ (reference sequence). The V and J ends lost 1 base and 2 bases, in that order; junction bases with no gene match: 4. The CDR3 totals 16 residues. The CDR3 DNA follows: TGTGCCAGCAGCTTAGTTGGGCGGGAGGCCTACAATGAGCAGTTCTTC. Protein sequence: CASSLVGREAYNEQFF.

This clone was observed a single time. V usage is TRBV7-8 and J usage is TRBJ2-2; D gene unclear. Trimming cost V 3 bases and J 6 bases, with 5 bases left between them. Germline V CDR1 and CDR2: SGHVS, FQNEAQ. CDR3 length: 12 amino acids. CDR3 DNA: TGTGCCAGCAGCTTTGAGTCCGGGGAGCTGTTTTTT. Protein product: CASSFESGELFF.

The chain is built from TRBV9 and TRBJ1-2; D unclear. The CDR3 extends over 17 amino acids. CDR1 is SGDLS and CDR2 is YYNGEE in the germline V gene. Trimming took 0 bases from V and 2 from J, leaving 17 bases between them. For the CDR3, the DNA is TGTGCCAGCAGCGTAGCGGTCTCGGGGTTGGTCAACTATGGCTACACCTTC. This gives the protein CASSVAVSGLVNYGYTF. Together with reference TRBV9 and TRBJ1-2, the CDR3 gives the full variable domain: DSGVTQTPKHLITATGQRVTLRCSPRSGDLSVYWYQQSLDQGLQFLIQYYNGEERAKGNILERFSAQQFPDLHSELNLSSLELGDSALYFCASSVAVSGLVNYGYTFGSGTRLTVV.

V and J are TRBV18 and TRBJ2-5; D is perhaps TRBD2 (6 bases). V was shortened by 2 bases and J by 5 bases, with 12 bases between the two germline ends. The CDR3 consists of 14 residues. Germline assignment: CDR1 KGHSH and CDR2 LQKENI. The DNA of the CDR3 is TGTGCCAGCTCACCAGTGGAGGGCTTGGAGACCCAGTACTTC. Residues: CASSPVEGLETQYF.

The rearrangement uses TRBV27 and TRBJ2-2, with 7 bases matching TRBD2. V dropped 5 bases and J dropped 6; count of bases not matched to a gene: 9. This CDR3 has 15 residues. From germline, CDR1 is MNHEY and CDR2 SMNVEV (reference sequence). CDR3 protein: CASSPTRLASGELFF. CDR3 coding DNA: TGTGCCAGCAGTCCGACCCGACTAGCCTCCGGGGAGCTGTTTTTT.

As regards this clone: Other nucleotide sequences in the sample specify the same CDR3. The V gene is TRBV9, the J gene TRBJ2-7; a possible D gene is TRBD1 (6 bases). Germline CDR1 and CDR2: SGDLS and YYNGEE. The CDR3 length is 12 residues. Between the trimmed V and J ends, which lost 4 bases and 4 bases, there was a span of 9 bases. In DNA, the CDR3 is TGTGCCAGCAGCCCAACAGGGTACGAGCAGTACTTC. Its protein product is CASSPTGYEQYF. The full variable domain, with the rest looked up from reference TRBV9 and TRBJ2-7, is DSGVTQTPKHLITATGQRVTLRCSPRSGDLSVYWYQQSLDQGLQFLIQYYNGEERAKGNILERFSAQQFPDLHSELNLSSLELGDSALYFCASSPTGYEQYFGPGTRLTVT.

This clone occurred once. V is TRBV6-5 and J is TRBJ1-5; 9 positions agree with TRBD1. Germline CDR1 MNHEY, CDR2 SVGAGI. The V and J ends lost 4 bases and 10 bases, in that order; junction bases with no gene match: 8. The CDR3 totals 14 residues. CDR3 region: CASSFRTGVSPQHF. The DNA for the CDR3 is TGTGCCAGCAGTTTTAGGACAGGGGTTTCTCCCCAGCATTTT.

The chain combines TRBV6-5 with TRBJ1-5; D is unclear. Per the germline V gene, CDR1 is MNHEY and CDR2 is SVGAGI. The V end was cut by 9 bases, the J end by 3 bases, with 12 bases between. The CDR3 consists of 13 residues. The CDR3 loop reads CASSIGPNQPQHF. The CDR3 DNA is TGTGCCAGTTCAATTGGCCCCAATCAGCCCCAGCATTTT.

The J gene is TRBJ2-1, the V gene TRBV27; TRBD2 matches 11 bases. Trimming took 7 bases from V and 6 from J; bases not matched to a gene: 11. The CDR3 covers 16 residues. Germline V lookup: CDR1 MNHEY, CDR2 SMNVEV (reference sequence). CDR3 sequence: CASTLAGGDTFNEQFF. The CDR3 region has the DNA TGTGCCAGCACCCTAGCGGGGGGAGATACATTCAATGAGCAGTTCTTC.

Points on this clone: A read error may produce the germline difference seen at one junction end. The chain carries TRBV5-1 and TRBJ2-7; 10 positions agree with TRBD2. CDR1 and CDR2 (germline): SGHRS, YFSETQ. The CDR3 runs to 18 residues. The CDR3, as DNA: TGCACCAGCAGCTTGGGGGAGGGACTAGCGTTTAGCTCCTACGAGCAGTACTTC. This gives the protein CTSSLGEGLAFSSYEQYF.